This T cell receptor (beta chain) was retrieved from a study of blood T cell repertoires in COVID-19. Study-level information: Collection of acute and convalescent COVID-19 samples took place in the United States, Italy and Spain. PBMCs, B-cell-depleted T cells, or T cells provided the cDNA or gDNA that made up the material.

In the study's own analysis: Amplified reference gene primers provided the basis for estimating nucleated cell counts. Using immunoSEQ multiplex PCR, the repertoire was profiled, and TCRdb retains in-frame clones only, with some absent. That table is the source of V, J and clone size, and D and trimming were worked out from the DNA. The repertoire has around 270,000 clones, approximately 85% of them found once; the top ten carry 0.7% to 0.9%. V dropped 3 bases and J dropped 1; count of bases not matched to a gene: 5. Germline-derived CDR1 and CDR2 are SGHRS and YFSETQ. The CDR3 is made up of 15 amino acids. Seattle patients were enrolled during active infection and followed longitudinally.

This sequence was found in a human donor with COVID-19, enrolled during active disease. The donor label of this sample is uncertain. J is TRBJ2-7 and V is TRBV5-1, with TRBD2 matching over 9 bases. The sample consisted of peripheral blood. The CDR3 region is CASSSVAGASYEQYF. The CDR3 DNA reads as TGCGCCAGCAGCTCTGTAGCGGGAGCTTCCTACGAGCAGTACTTC.